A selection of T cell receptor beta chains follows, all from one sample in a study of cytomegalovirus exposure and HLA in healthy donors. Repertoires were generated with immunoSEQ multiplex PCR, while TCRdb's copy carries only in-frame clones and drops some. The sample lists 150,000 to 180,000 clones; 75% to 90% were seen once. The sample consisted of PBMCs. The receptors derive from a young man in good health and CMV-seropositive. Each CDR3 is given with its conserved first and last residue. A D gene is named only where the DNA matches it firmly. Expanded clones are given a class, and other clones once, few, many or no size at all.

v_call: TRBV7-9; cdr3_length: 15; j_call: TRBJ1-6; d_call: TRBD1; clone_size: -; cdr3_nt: TGTGCCAGCAGCCCTCCGACAGGGCTTAATTCACCCCTCCACTTT; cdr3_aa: CASSPPTGLNSPLHF
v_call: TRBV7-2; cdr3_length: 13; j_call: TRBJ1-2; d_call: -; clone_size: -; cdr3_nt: TGTGCCAGCAGCTTAGCGGCGGGGCTTGGCTACACCTTC; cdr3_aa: CASSLAAGLGYTF
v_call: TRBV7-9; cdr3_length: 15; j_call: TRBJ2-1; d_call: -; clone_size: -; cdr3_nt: TGTGCCAGCAGCCCCCCCGGCGGGGACTCCAATGAGCAGTTCTTC; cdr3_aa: CASSPPGGDSNEQFF
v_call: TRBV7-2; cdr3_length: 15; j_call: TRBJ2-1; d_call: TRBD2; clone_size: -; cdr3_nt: TGTGCCAGCAGCTCTCGACTAGCCGGCTACAATGAGCAGTTCTTC; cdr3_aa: CASSSRLAGYNEQFF
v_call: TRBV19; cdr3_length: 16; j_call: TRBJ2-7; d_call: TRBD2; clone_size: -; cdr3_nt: TGTGCCAGTAGTAACGCTCCGGGACTAGAAGAGGGCGAGCAGTACTTC; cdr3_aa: CASSNAPGLEEGEQYF
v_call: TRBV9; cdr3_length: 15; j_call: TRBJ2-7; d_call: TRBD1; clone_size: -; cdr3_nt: TGTGCCAGCAGCGTAGAGGGGACAGGGGCCTACGAGCAGTACTTC; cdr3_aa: CASSVEGTGAYEQYF
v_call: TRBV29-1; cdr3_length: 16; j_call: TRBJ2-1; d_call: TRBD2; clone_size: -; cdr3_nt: TGCAGCGTTGCTAGCGGGGGCCCAAGCTCCTACAATGAGCAGTTCTTC; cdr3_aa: CSVASGGPSSYNEQFF
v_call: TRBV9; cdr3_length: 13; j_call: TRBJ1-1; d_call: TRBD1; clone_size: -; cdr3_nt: TGTGCCAGCAGCGTCCGGGACAGCACTGAAGCTTTCTTT; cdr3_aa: CASSVRDSTEAFF
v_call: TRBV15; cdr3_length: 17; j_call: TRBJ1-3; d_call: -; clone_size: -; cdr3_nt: TGTGCCACCAGCGAGAGACAGGTGCTTTCCTCTGGAAACACCATATATTTT; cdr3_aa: CATSERQVLSSGNTIYF
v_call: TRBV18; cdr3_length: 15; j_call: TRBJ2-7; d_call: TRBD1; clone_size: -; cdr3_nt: TGTGCCAGCTCACCCGGCCTCGCAGGGGGTGACGAGCAGTACTTC; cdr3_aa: CASSPGLAGGDEQYF
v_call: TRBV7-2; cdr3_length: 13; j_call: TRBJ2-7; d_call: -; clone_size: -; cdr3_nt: TGTGCCAGCAGCTTGCGGCGGGCCTACGAGCAGTACTTC; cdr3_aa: CASSLRRAYEQYF
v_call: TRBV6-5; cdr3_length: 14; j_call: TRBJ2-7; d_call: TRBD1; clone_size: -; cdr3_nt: TGTGCCAGCAGCCCACGGACAGGGCGCTACGAGCAGTACTTC; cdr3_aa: CASSPRTGRYEQYF
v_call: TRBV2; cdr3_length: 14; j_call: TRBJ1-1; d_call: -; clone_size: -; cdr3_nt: TGTGCCAGCAGACCGACAGGTTCGTACACTGAAGCTTTCTTT; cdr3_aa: CASRPTGSYTEAFF
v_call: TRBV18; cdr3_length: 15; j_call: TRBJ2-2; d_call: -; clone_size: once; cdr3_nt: TGTGCCATCCCTGGGCAGGGCATCCACACCGGGGAGCTGTTTTTT; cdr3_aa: CAIPGQGIHTGELFF
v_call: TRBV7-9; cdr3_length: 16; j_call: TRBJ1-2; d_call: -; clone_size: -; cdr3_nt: TGTGCCAGCAGCCGGCCCGACAGGCCAATTAACTATGGCTACACCTTC; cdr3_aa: CASSRPDRPINYGYTF
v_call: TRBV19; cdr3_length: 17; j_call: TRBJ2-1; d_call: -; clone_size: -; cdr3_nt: TGTGCCAGTAGTATGGAGGGCAGGCCCCTCTCCTACAATGAGCAGTTCTTC; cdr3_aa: CASSMEGRPLSYNEQFF
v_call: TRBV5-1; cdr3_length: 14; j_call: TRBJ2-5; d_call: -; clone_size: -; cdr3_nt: TGCGCCAGCAGTAGTAGTTTGTCAACGGAGACCCAGTACTTC; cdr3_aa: CASSSSLSTETQYF
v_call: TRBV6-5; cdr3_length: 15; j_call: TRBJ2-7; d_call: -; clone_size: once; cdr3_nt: TGTGCCAGCAGTTACTCGATTTCCTATACCTACGAGCAGTACTTC; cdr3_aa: CASSYSISYTYEQYF
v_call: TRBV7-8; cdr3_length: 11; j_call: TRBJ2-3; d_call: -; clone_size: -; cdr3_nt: TGTGCCAGCAGCCGGGCAGATACGCAGTATTTT; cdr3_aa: CASSRADTQYF
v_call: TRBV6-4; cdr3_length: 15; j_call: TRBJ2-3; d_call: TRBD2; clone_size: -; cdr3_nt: TGTGCCAGCAGTGAGGCTCCCAGCGGGAAAGATACGCAGTATTTT; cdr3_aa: CASSEAPSGKDTQYF
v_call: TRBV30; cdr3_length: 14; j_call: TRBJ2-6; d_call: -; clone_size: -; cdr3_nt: TGTGCCTGGAGTACCAGCTCTGGGGCCAACGTCCTGACTTTC; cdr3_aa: CAWSTSSGANVLTF
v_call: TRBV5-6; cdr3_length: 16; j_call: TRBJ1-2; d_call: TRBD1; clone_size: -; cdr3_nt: TGTGCCAGCAGCTCGGGACAGGGGACCTATAAATATGGCTACACCTTC; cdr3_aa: CASSSGQGTYKYGYTF
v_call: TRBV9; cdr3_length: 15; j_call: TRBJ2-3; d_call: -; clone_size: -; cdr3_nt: TGTGCCAGCAGCGTAGATCCAGGGGGCACAGATACGCAGTATTTT; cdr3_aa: CASSVDPGGTDTQYF
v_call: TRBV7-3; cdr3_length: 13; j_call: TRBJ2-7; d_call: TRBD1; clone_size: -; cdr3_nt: TGTGCCAGCAGCTTGGACAGGAGCCACGAGCAGTACTTC; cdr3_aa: CASSLDRSHEQYF
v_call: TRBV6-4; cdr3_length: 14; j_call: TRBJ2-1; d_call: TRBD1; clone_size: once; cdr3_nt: TGTGCCAGCAGTGAAGGGACAGGGGGGTATGAGCAGTTCTTC; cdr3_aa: CASSEGTGGYEQFF
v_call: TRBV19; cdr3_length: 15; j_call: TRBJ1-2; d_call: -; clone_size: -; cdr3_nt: TGTGCCAGTAGTATCCGAACAGGGCCCAACGATGGCTACACCTTC; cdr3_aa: CASSIRTGPNDGYTF
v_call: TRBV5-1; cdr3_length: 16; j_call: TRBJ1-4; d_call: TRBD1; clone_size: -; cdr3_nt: TGCGCCAGCAGCGGAGGGCGGAGGACAGGGAATGAAAAACTGTTTTTT; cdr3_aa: CASSGGRRTGNEKLFF
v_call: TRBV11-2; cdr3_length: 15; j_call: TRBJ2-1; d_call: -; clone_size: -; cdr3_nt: TGTGCCAGCAGCGGGGATGTCTCCAGCGGTCGTGAGCAGTTCTTC; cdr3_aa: CASSGDVSSGREQFF
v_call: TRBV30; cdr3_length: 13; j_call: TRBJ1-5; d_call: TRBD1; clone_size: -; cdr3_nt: TGTGCCTGGAGTGGAGGGGGCGTACAGCCCCAGCATTTT; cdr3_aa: CAWSGGGVQPQHF
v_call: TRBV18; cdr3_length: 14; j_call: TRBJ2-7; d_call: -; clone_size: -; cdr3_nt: TGTGCCAGCTCACCCACAGCGGCTTCCTACGAGCAGTACTTC; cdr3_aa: CASSPTAASYEQYF
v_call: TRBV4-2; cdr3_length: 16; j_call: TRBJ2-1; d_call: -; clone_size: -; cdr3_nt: TGTGCCAGCAGCCAAGATCTGCAGGGCTCCTACAATGAGCAGTTCTTC; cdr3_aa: CASSQDLQGSYNEQFF